The rows below give T cell receptor beta chains drawn from one sample of a study of glioma-infiltrating T cells after dendritic cell vaccination. The table came from immunoSEQ multiplex PCR; TCRdb's copy has only in-frame clones and leaves some out. Among around 78,000 clones listed, 87% were seen once. The sample here was blood, taken after dendritic cell vaccination. All receptors come from a human donor with glioblastoma. Both conserved end residues are part of each CDR3. A D gene is named only where the DNA matches it firmly. The listing skips clone size in some rows; elsewhere it reads once, few, many or a size class.

TRBV27	-	TRBJ2-1	-	TGTGCCAGCAGTTTAGGGGCTAGCGCGCACAATGAGCAGTTCTTC	CASSLGASAHNEQFF
TRBV13	-	TRBJ2-7	-	TGTGCCAGCAGCTTATTGGCGGGCGAGCAGTACTTC	CASSLLAGEQYF
TRBV12-5	-	TRBJ2-3	TRBD2	TGTGCTAGTGGTTTGGAATGGGGAGGGAGCACAGATACGCAGTATTTT	CASGLEWGGSTDTQYF
TRBV27	-	TRBJ1-1	-	TGTGCCAGCAGCCCCCTAAGTCGGGGGTTGGGAACTGAAGCTTTCTTT	CASSPLSRGLGTEAFF
TRBV29-1	-	TRBJ1-4	-	TGCAGCGCCCCGGACAGTCTAAAAGGGAAACTGTTTTTT	CSAPDSLKGKLFF
TRBV29-1	-	TRBJ1-1	TRBD1	TGCAGCGTCGGACAGGGAGACACTGAAGCTTTCTTT	CSVGQGDTEAFF
TRBV6-5	medium-sized	TRBJ1-2	-	TGTGCCAGCAGTTACGGGGGGGGCGACTATGGCTACACCTTC	CASSYGGGDYGYTF
TRBV6-5	-	TRBJ2-2	-	TGTGCCAGCAGTTACGAACCGCGGATTGGGGAGCTGTTTTTT	CASSYEPRIGELFF
TRBV6-5	-	TRBJ2-5	-	TGTGCCAGCAGACGGTCCCAAGAGACCCAGTACTTC	CASRRSQETQYF
TRBV11-3	-	TRBJ2-7	-	TGTGCCAGCAGCCTGGGCCCTTCCTACGAGCAGTACTTC	CASSLGPSYEQYF
TRBV30	-	TRBJ1-3	-	TGTGCCTGGAGTGGTACAGGGTTTGGGGGAAACACCATATATTTT	CAWSGTGFGGNTIYF
TRBV10-1	few	TRBJ2-1	-	TGCGCCAGCAGTGATGCGGGTTTGGGCAATGAGCAGTTCTTC	CASSDAGLGNEQFF
TRBV7-3	-	TRBJ2-5	-	TGTGCCAGCAGCTTAACTTCCCCTCAAGAGACCCAGTACTTC	CASSLTSPQETQYF
TRBV6-4	medium-sized	TRBJ1-1	-	TGTGCCAGCAGTGAATGGGGGGGAAAAGCTTTCTTT	CASSEWGGKAFF
TRBV2	-	TRBJ1-5	-	TGTGCCAGTGGACAGCCTAATCAGCCCCAGCATTTT	CASGQPNQPQHF
TRBV7-2	-	TRBJ2-1	-	TGTGCCAGCAGCTTAGTTGGGAGTTCCAGTGAGCAGTTCTTC	CASSLVGSSSEQFF
TRBV14	-	TRBJ1-5	-	TGTGCCAGCAGCCAAGGAGAAGGGGGGCCCCAGCATTTT	CASSQGEGGPQHF
TRBV5-1	-	TRBJ2-3	TRBD2	TGCGCCAGCAGCTTAGGCGGGGGGGCCGGCACAGATACGCAGTATTTT	CASSLGGGAGTDTQYF
TRBV7-9	once	TRBJ1-4	-	TGTGCCAGCAGCTTGGGGGGGACAACTAATGAAAAACTGTTTTTT	CASSLGGTTNEKLFF
TRBV30	-	TRBJ1-2	-	TGTGCCTGGACGGTGGAGTATGGCTACACCTTC	CAWTVEYGYTF
TRBV6-1	-	TRBJ2-5	TRBD2	TGTGCCAGCAGTGAATGGGAGGGTGAGGAGACCCAGTACTTC	CASSEWEGEETQYF
TRBV11-2	-	TRBJ2-7	-	TGTGCCAGCAGACACAACTGGGGGGAGTACTTC	CASRHNWGEYF
TRBV5-1	-	TRBJ1-2	TRBD1	TGCGCCAGCACAACAGGGGGCGGCTATGGCTACACCTTC	CASTTGGGYGYTF
TRBV11-3	-	TRBJ2-1	-	TGTGCCAGCAGCCAAGCGCAGGGTTCAAACCTCTACAATGAGCAGTTCTTC	CASSQAQGSNLYNEQFF
TRBV21-1	few	TRBJ2-7	-	TGTGCCAGCAGCAAAGTGGACAGGGGGCACTACGAGCAGTACTTC	CASSKVDRGHYEQYF
TRBV4-1	-	TRBJ1-4	-	TGCGCCAGCAGCCAAGGTCAGGTAGGGGTACCAACTAATGAAAAACTGTTTTTT	CASSQGQVGVPTNEKLFF
TRBV7-2	-	TRBJ2-7	TRBD2	TGTGCCAGCAGCTTGTATCCTAGCGGGAGGGATACCTACGAGCAGTACTTC	CASSLYPSGRDTYEQYF
TRBV5-1	-	TRBJ2-1	TRBD1	TGCGCCAGCAGCTTGGGGACAGGTATCCGAGATGAGCAGTTCTTC	CASSLGTGIRDEQFF
TRBV11-1	-	TRBJ2-7	TRBD1	TGTGCCAGCAACCGTCTGGACAGGGAGTCGAGTGAGCAGTACTTC	CASNRLDRESSEQYF